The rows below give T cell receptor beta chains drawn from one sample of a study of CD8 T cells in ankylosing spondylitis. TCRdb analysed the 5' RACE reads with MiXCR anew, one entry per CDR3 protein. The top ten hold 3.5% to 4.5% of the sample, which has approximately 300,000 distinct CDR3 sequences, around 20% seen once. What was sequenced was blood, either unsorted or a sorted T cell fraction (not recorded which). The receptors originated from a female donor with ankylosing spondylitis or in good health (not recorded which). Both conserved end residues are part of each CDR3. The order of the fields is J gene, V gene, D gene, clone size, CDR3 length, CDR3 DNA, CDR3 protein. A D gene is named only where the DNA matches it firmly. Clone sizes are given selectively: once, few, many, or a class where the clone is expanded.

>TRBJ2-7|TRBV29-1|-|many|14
TGCAGCGTCCTCCACCGGGACCGAGGGGACGAGCAGTACTTC
CSVLHRDRGDEQYF
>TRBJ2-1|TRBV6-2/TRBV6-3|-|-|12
TGTGCCAGCAGTTCTCCGGGCTATGAGCAGTTCTTC
CASSSPGYEQFF
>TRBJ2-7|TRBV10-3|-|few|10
TGTGCCACCAGGGAAGGCGAGCAGTACTTC
CATREGEQYF
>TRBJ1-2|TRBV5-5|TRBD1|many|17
TGTGCCAGCAGCTCCCCCCCCGGGACAGGGGGCACCTATGGCTACACCTTC
CASSSPPGTGGTYGYTF
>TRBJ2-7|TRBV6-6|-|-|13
TGTGCCAGCAGTTACTCGGACCCCCGGGAGCAGTACTTC
CASSYSDPREQYF
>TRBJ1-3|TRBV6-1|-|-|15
TGTGCCAGCAGTCCTAACAGGTCCCAAGGAAACACCATATATTTT
CASSPNRSQGNTIYF
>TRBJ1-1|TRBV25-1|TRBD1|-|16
TGTGCCAGCAGAAGAACAGGGGGCATAGGGCGCACTGAAGCTTTCTTT
CASRRTGGIGRTEAFF
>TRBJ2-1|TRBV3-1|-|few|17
TGTGCCAGCAGCCTCCCCTTGGGATCCAGTCAGCACAATGAGCAGTTCTTC
CASSLPLGSSQHNEQFF
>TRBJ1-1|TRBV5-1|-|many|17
TGCGCCAGTTTTGAGGGATCAGGAGGGGGTATGAACACTGAAGCTTTCTTT
CASFEGSGGGMNTEAFF
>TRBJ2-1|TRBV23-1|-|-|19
TGCGCCAGCAGTCGTCTTCTCCGGGACTTCCCGGTGTCGTACAATGAGCAGTTCTTC
CASSRLLRDFPVSYNEQFF
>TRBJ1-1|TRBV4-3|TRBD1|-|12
TGCGCCAGCAGCCAACGGACAGGTGAAGCTTTCTTT
CASSQRTGEAFF
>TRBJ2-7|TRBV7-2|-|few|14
TGTGCCAGCAGCTCGGACCCGTCGAGGTACGAGCAGTACTTC
CASSSDPSRYEQYF
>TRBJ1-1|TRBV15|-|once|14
TGTGCCACCAGCAGAGATGGCAGCTACACTGAAGCTTTCTTT
CATSRDGSYTEAFF
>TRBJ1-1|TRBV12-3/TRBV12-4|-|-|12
TGTGCCAGCTGTGGCAGGCCCCCAGAAGCTTTCTTT
CASCGRPPEAFF
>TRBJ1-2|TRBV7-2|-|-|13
TGTGCCAGCAGCTTAGTGGGCTCCTATGGCTACACCTTC
CASSLVGSYGYTF
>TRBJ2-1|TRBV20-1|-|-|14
TGCAGTGCTAGATACCCCGGGACTGACAATGAGCAGTTCTTC
CSARYPGTDNEQFF
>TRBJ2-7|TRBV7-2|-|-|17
TGTGCCAGCAGCTCACAGAGGGCGGGCGGGCCTTCGGGCGAGCAGTACTTC
CASSSQRAGGPSGEQYF
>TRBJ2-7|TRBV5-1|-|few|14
TGCGCCAGCAGCTTGGATCCAGCCACCTACGAGCAGTACTTC
CASSLDPATYEQYF
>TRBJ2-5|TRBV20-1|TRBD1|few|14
TGCAGTGCTCGAAGGGACAGGAGTCAAGAGACCCAGTACTTC
CSARRDRSQETQYF
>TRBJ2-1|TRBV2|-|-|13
TGTGCCAGCAGTGAAGGTGGGAACAATGAGCAGTTCTTC
CASSEGGNNEQFF
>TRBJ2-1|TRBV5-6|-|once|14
TGTGCCAGCAGCTTTATTGATGCCTACAATGAGCAGTTCTTC
CASSFIDAYNEQFF
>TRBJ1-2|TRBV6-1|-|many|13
TGTGCCAGCAGCCCGGACGGTAACTATGGCTACACCTTC
CASSPDGNYGYTF
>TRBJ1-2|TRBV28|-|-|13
TGTGCCAGCCTCGCTGGAGCAAACTATGGCTACACCTTC
CASLAGANYGYTF
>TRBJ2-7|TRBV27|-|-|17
TGTGCCAGCAGTTTATCGGGTGGGAGAGGGGTTGGCTACGAGCAGTACTTC
CASSLSGGRGVGYEQYF
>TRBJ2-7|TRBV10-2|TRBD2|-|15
TGCGCCAGCAGTCAGCGGGGAGGTATCGTCGGGGAGCAGTACTTC
CASSQRGGIVGEQYF
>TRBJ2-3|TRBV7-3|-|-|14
TGTGCCAGCAGCGAACGACAGGGCACAGATACGCAGTATTTT
CASSERQGTDTQYF
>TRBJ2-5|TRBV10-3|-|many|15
TGTGCCATCAGTGAGTCGGGACGGGACCAAGAGACCCAGTACTTC
CAISESGRDQETQYF
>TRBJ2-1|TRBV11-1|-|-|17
TGTGCCAGCAGCTTGCCCCTGGGGGCGGGGAGCCACAATGAGCAGTTCTTC
CASSLPLGAGSHNEQFF
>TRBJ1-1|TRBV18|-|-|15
TGTGCCAGCTCACCGAGGGCAGGGGAGAACACTGAAGCTTTCTTT
CASSPRAGENTEAFF
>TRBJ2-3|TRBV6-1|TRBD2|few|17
TGTGCCAGCAGTGAATCTACTTTAGCGGGGGGGATGAATACGCAGTATTTT
CASSESTLAGGMNTQYF
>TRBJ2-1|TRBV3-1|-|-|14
TGTGCCAGCAGCCAAGAAGCCGTATTAGGTGAGCAGTTCTTC
CASSQEAVLGEQFF
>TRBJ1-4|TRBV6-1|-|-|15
TGTGCCAGCAGGCCCGGGGGGGGGGCTAATGAAAAACTGTTTTTT
CASRPGGGANEKLFF
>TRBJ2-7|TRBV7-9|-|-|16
TGTGCCAGCAGCCCCGGCGTCAGGGTCGCCGTCCACGAGCAGTACTTC
CASSPGVRVAVHEQYF
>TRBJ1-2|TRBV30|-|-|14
TGTGCTGGGCACAGGACATCCGGCAACTATGGCTACACCTTC
CAGHRTSGNYGYTF
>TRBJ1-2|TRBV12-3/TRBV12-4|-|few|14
TGTGCCAGCAGTTTACTGACAGCAAAGCTTGGCTACACCTTC
CASSLLTAKLGYTF
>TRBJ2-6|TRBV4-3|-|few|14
TGCGCCAGCAGCCAAGAAGGTCAGGCCAACGTCCTGACTTTC
CASSQEGQANVLTF
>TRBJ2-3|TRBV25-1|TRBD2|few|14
TGTGCCAGCAGTGGCCGGGGGGGGTGGAATACGCAGTATTTT
CASSGRGGWNTQYF
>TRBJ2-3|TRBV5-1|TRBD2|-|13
TGCGCCAGCAGCTTGGAGACTAGCGGGAGGGTGTATTTT
CASSLETSGRVYF
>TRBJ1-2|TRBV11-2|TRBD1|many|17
TGTGCCAGCAGCATCGGGACAGGGGGCAGAGCTAACTATGGCTACACCTTC
CASSIGTGGRANYGYTF
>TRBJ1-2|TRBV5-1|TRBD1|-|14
TGCGCCAGCAGTTCTCCGGGACAGGGCTATGGCTACACCTTC
CASSSPGQGYGYTF
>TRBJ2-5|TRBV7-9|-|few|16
TGTGCCAGCAGCAGGGGAAGGACGGATGAAGGAGAGACCCAGTACTTC
CASSRGRTDEGETQYF
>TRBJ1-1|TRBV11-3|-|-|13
TGTGCCAGCAGCTTATCGGGCGGAGCTGAAGCTTTCTTT
CASSLSGGAEAFF
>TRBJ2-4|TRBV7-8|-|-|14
TGTGCCAGCAGCTCGTCCGAGGCGCGAAACATTCAGTACTTC
CASSSSEARNIQYF
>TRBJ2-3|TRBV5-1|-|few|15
TGCGCCAGCAGCTTGGCTATTGGGAGCCAAGATACGCAGTATTTT
CASSLAIGSQDTQYF
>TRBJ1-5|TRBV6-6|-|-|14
TGTGCCAGCAGTGAAGGAGGATTCAATCAGCCCCAGCATTTT
CASSEGGFNQPQHF
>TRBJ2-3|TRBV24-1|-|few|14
TGTGCCACCAGTGAGGGGACCAGCACAGATACGCAGTATTTT
CATSEGTSTDTQYF
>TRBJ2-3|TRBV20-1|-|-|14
TGCAGTGCTAGAGATACCCTCCGCACCGATACGCAGTATTTT
CSARDTLRTDTQYF
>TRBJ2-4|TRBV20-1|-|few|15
TGCAGTGCTACTCAGGGGGGGTGGGCCAAAAACATTCAGTACTTC
CSATQGGWAKNIQYF
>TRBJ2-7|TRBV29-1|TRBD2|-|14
TGCAGCGTTGAGTCGCTAGCGGGAGGGTACGAGCAGTACTTC
CSVESLAGGYEQYF
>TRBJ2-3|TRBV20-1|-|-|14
TGCAGTGTAAATAAGCGAGGTAGCGCAGATACGCAGTATTTT
CSVNKRGSADTQYF
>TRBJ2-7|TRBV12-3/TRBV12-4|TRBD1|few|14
TGTGCCAGCAGCCGGACAGGAGGTGCCTACGAGCAGTACTTC
CASSRTGGAYEQYF
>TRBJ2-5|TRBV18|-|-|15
TGTGCCAGCTCCCCGATCGGACAAACCCAAGAGACCCAGTACTTC
CASSPIGQTQETQYF
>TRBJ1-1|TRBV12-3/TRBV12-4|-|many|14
TGTGCCAGCAGTTCCATACGGACAGTTCTGGGAGCTTTCTTT
CASSSIRTVLGAFF
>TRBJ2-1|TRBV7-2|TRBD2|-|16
TGTGCCAGCAGCTTAGATCCGGGACTACCAAACAATGAGCAGTTCTTC
CASSLDPGLPNNEQFF
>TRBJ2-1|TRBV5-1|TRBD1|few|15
TGCGCCAGCAGCTTACAAGGACAGGGGGCCGATGAGCAGTTCTTC
CASSLQGQGADEQFF